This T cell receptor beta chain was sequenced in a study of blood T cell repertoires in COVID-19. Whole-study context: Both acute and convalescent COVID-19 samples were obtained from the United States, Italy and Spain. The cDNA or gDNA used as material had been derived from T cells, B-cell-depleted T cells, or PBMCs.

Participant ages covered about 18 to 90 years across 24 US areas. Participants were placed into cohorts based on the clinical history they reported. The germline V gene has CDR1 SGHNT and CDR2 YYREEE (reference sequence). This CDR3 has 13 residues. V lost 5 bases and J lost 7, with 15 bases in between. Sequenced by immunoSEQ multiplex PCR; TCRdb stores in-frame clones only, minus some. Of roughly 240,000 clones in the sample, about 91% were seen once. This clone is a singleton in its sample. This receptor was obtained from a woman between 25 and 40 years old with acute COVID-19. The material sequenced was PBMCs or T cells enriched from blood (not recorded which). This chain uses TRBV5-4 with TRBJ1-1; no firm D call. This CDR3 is CASRHERASEAFF. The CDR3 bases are TGTGCCAGCAGACACGAGCGGGCTAGTGAAGCTTTCTTT. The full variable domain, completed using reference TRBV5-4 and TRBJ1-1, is ETGVTQSPTHLIKTRGQQVTLRCSSQSGHNTVSWYQQALGQGPQFIFQYYREEENGRGNFPPRFSGLQFPNYSSELNVNALELDDSALYLCASRHERASEAFFGQGTRLTVV.